This is a list of T cell receptor beta chains from one sample in a study of siplizumab effects on memory and regulatory T cells. Assay: immunoSEQ multiplex PCR; the TCRdb copy retains only in-frame clones and omits some. The data show 98,000 or so clones, over 90% seen once. Sequenced sample: Tregs sorted from blood. These receptors all come from a human donor in good health. Both conserved end residues are part of each CDR3. Each record gives: clone size, J gene, D gene, V gene, CDR3 protein, CDR3 DNA. The D gene is left open where the match is weak. Not all rows give a size; the values are once, few, many and, for expanded clones, a class.

clone size: .
J gene: TRBJ2-5
D gene: TRBD1
V gene: TRBV6-1
CDR3 protein: CASKGTGGWRETQYF
CDR3 DNA: TGTGCCAGCAAAGGGACAGGGGGATGGAGGGAGACCCAGTACTTC

clone size: .
J gene: TRBJ1-1
D gene: .
V gene: TRBV30
CDR3 protein: CAWSVGFLGRNTEAFF
CDR3 DNA: TGTGCCTGGAGTGTTGGTTTTCTCGGGAGGAACACTGAAGCTTTCTTT

clone size: .
J gene: TRBJ2-3
D gene: TRBD2
V gene: TRBV27
CDR3 protein: CASMGRTSGIAGTDTQYF
CDR3 DNA: TGTGCCAGCATGGGAAGAACTAGCGGGATTGCCGGCACAGATACGCAGTATTTT

clone size: few
J gene: TRBJ1-2
D gene: .
V gene: TRBV18
CDR3 protein: CASSQSEGPGYTF
CDR3 DNA: TGTGCCAGCTCACAGAGCGAGGGACCCGGCTACACCTTC

clone size: .
J gene: TRBJ1-4
D gene: .
V gene: TRBV14
CDR3 protein: CASSQSGINEKLFF
CDR3 DNA: TGTGCCAGCAGCCAATCAGGAATCAATGAAAAACTGTTTTTT

clone size: .
J gene: TRBJ1-3
D gene: TRBD1
V gene: TRBV6-5
CDR3 protein: CASSGQGANTIYF
CDR3 DNA: TGTGCCAGCAGTGGACAGGGGGCCAACACCATATATTTT

clone size: .
J gene: TRBJ2-6
D gene: .
V gene: TRBV14
CDR3 protein: CASSRDPRFSGANVLTF
CDR3 DNA: TGTGCCAGCAGCCGGGACCCTCGTTTCTCTGGGGCCAACGTCCTGACTTTC

clone size: once
J gene: TRBJ2-7
D gene: .
V gene: TRBV14
CDR3 protein: CASSQGYEQYF
CDR3 DNA: TGTGCCAGCAGCCAAGGGTACGAGCAGTACTTC

clone size: few
J gene: TRBJ1-2
D gene: TRBD1
V gene: TRBV11-2
CDR3 protein: CASSFAQGARNGYTF
CDR3 DNA: TGTGCCAGCAGCTTCGCACAGGGGGCGCGGAATGGCTACACCTTC

clone size: .
J gene: TRBJ2-7
D gene: TRBD2
V gene: TRBV30
CDR3 protein: CAWRAGTSGNSYEQYF
CDR3 DNA: TGTGCCTGGAGGGCCGGGACTAGCGGGAACTCCTACGAGCAGTACTTC

clone size: once
J gene: TRBJ1-6
D gene: .
V gene: TRBV10-2
CDR3 protein: CASSGRGNRDPLHF
CDR3 DNA: TGCGCCAGCAGTGGCAGGGGAAATAGAGACCCCCTCCACTTT

clone size: .
J gene: TRBJ1-5
D gene: .
V gene: TRBV28
CDR3 protein: CASSEPRRYQPQHF
CDR3 DNA: TGTGCCAGCAGCGAGCCCCGAAGGTATCAGCCCCAGCATTTT

clone size: .
J gene: TRBJ1-2
D gene: TRBD1
V gene: TRBV4-1
CDR3 protein: CASSQPKQTGVYGYTF
CDR3 DNA: TGCGCCAGCAGCCAACCGAAGCAGACAGGGGTTTATGGCTACACCTTC